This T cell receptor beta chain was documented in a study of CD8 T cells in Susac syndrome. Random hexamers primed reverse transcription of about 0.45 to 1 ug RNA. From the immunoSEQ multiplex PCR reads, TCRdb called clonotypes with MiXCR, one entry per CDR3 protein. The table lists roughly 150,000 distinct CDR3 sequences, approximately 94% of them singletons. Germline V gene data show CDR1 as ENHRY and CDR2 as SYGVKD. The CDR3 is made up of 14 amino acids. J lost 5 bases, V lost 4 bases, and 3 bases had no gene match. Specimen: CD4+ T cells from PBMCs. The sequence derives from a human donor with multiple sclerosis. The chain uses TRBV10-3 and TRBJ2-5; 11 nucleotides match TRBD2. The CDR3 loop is CAISAVAGGETQYF. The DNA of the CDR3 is TGTGCCATCAGTGCTGTAGCGGGAGGGGAGACCCAGTACTTC.